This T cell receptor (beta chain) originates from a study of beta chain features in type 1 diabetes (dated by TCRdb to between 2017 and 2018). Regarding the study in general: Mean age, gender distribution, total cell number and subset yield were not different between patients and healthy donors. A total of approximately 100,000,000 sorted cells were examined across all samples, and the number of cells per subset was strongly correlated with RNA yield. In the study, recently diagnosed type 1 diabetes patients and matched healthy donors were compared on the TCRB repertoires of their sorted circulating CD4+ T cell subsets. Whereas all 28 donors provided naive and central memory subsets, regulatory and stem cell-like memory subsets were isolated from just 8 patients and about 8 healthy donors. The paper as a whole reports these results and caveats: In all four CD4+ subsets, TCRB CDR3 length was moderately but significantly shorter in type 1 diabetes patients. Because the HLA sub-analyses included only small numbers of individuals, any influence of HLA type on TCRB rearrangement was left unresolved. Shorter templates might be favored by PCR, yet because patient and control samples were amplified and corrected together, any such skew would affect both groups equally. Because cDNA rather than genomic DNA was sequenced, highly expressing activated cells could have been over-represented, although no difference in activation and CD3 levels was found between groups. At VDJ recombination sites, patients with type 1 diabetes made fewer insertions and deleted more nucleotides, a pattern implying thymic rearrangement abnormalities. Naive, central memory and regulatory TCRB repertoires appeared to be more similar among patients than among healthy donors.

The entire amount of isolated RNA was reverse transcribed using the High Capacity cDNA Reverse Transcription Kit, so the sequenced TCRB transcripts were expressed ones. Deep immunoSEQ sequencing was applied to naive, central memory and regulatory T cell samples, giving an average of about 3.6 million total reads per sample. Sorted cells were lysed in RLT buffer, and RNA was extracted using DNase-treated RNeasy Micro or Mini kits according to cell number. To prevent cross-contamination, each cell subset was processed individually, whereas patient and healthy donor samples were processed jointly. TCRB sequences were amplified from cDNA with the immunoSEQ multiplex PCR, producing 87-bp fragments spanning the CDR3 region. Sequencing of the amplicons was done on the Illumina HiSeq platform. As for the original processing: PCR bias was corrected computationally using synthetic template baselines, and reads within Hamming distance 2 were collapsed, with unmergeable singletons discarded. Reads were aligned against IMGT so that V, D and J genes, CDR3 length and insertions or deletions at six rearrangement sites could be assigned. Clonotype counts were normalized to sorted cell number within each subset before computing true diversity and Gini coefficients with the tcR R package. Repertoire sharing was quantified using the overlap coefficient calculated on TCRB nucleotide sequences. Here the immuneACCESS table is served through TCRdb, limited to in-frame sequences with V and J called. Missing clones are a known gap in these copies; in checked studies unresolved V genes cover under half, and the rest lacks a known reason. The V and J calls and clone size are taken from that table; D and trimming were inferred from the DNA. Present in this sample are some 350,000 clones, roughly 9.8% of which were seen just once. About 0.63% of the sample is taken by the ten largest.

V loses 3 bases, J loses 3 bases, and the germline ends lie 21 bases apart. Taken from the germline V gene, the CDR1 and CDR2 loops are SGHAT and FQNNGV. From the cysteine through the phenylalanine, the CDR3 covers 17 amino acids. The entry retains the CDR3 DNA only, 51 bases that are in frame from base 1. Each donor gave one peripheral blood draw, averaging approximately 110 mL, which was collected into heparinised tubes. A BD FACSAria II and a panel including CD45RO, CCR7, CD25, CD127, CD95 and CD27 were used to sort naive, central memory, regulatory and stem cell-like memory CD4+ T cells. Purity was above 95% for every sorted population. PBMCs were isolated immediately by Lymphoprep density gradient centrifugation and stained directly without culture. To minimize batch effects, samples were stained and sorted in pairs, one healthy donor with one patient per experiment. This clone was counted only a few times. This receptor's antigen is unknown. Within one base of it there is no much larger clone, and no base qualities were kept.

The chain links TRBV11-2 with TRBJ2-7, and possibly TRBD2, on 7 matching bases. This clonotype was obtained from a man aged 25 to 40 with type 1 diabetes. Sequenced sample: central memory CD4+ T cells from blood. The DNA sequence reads TGTGCCAGCAGCTTTGGCGTCGGTGGGGGGGGCCTCTACGAGCAGTACTTC. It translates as CASSFGVGGGGLYEQYF.